This T cell receptor beta chain was sequenced for a study of T cell responses to AZD1222 COVID-19 vaccine. Study-level information: The study pooled second doses at about 4 or about 12 weeks. Study results and limitations: No day 14 peak samples; only post-peak repertoires were characterized. Regions left unmutated in variants are reportedly the target of nearly half of spike-specific TCRs. Possibly, clonal diversity was underestimated; donors were largely white British and included more females.

Sequencing used immunoSEQ multiplex PCR; TCRdb keeps in-frame clones, though not all of them. Among more than 100,000 clones listed, 80% to 95% were seen once. This CDR3 region has 15 residues. The ends lost 1 base at V and 7 bases at J; junction bases unmatched: 3. Germline V gene sequence: CDR1 SGHVS, CDR2 FNYEAQ. As for this clone: Its matching antigen is unknown.

The chain combines TRBV7-6 with TRBJ2-2, with TRBD1 matching 10 bases. Sequences were derived from peripheral blood, sampled on day 0 of AZD1222 vaccination. The TCR originated in an adult in good health. Here the CDR3 DNA reads TGTGCCAGCAGCTTAGGACAGGGGGCTCTCGGGGAGCTGTTTTTT. It yields the protein CASSLGQGALGELFF.